Below are 3 T cell receptor beta chains sequenced from a single sample in a study of T cell changes during pregnancy in multiple sclerosis. Clones were sequenced by immunoSEQ multiplex PCR, and TCRdb holds only the in-frame ones, with some missing. The sample includes approximately 48,000 clones, approximately 94% of them seen just once. The sequences come from CD4+ T cells from peripheral blood mononuclear cells, collected in the second trimester of pregnancy. Every receptor here comes from a female donor with multiple sclerosis, enrolled in a pregnancy study.

The chain carries TRBV6-1 and TRBJ2-3; weak D call: TRBD1 (5 bases). V was pared by 5 bases and J by 4 bases, with 16 bases between. Germline V lookup: CDR1 MNHNS, CDR2 SASEGT. The CDR3 loop spans 15 amino acids. The CDR3 sequence is CASSHRRIPADTQYF. Here the CDR3 DNA reads TGTGCCAGCAGTCACAGGAGAATCCCCGCAGATACGCAGTATTTT.

The chain has TRBV9 and TRBJ1-3; TRBD1 might be the D (5 bases). Deletions cut 2 bases from V and 2 bases from J, with 11 bases between. CDR1 and CDR2 (germline): SGDLS, YYNGEE. The CDR3 is 15 amino acids. This CDR3 is CASSVVEGAGNTIYF. CDR3 DNA sequence: TGTGCCAGCAGCGTTGTCGAAGGGGCTGGAAACACCATATATTTT.

This chain links TRBV19 with TRBJ1-5, with D possibly matching TRBD1 (5 bases). Trimming pared 8 bases from V and 2 bases from J, leaving 13 bases between. The length of the CDR3 is 14 residues. Germline CDR1 and CDR2: LNHDA and SQIVND (reference sequence). In DNA form, the CDR3 reads TGTGCCAGTCGTTCAGGGATTGGCAATCAGCCCCAGCATTTT. Residues: CASRSGIGNQPQHF.